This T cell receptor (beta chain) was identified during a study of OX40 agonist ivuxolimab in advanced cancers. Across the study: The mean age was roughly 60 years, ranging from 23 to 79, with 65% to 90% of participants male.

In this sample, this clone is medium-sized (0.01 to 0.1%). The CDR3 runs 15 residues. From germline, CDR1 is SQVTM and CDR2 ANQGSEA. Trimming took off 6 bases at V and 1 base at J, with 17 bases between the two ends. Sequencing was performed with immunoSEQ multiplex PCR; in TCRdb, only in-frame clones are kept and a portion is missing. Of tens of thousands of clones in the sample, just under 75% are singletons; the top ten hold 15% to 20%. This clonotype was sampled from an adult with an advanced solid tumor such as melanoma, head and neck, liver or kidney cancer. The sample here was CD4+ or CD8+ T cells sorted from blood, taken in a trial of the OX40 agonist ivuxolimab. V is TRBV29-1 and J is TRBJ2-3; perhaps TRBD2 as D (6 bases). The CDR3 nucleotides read TGCAGCGTGGCAGGAGGGCCGACCCGCACAGATACGCAGTATTTT. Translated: CSVAGGPTRTDTQYF.